The 27 T cell receptor beta chains given below trace back to one sample, sequenced in a study of technical replicates of blood from several donors. Libraries were prepared by immunoSEQ multiplex PCR; TCRdb keeps only in-frame clonotypes and omits some of them. The data show 45,000 to 60,000 clones, roughly 95% seen once. The sequenced material came from PBMCs. These receptors were obtained from a human donor in good health. Some clones in this sample may be carry-over from other donors' samples.

The V gene is TRBV10-3, the J gene TRBJ2-2, with TRBD1 matching 10 bases. The CDR3 is 14 amino acids. Germline V gives CDR1 ENHRY, CDR2 SYGVKD. CDR3 bases: TGTGCTACGGGGACAGGGGAAAACACCGGGGAGCTGTTTTTT. This gives the protein CATGTGENTGELFF.

V and J are TRBV7-8 and TRBJ1-2; the D gene is possibly TRBD1 (5 bases). The V gene's germline CDR1 is SGHVS and CDR2 FQNEAQ. With 5 bases removed from V and 2 bases from J, the gap between germline ends came to 15 bases. There are 15 residues in the CDR3. The CDR3 sequence is CASSPTPGGNYGYTF. The CDR3 DNA reads as TGTGCCAGCAGCCCTACCCCCGGGGGGAACTATGGCTACACCTTC. The full variable domain, its missing parts supplied by reference TRBV7-8 and TRBJ1-2, is GAGVSQSPRYKVAKRGQDVALRCDPISGHVSLFWYQQALGQGPEFLTYFQNEAQLDKSGLPSDRFFAERPEGSVSTLKIQRTQQEDSAVYLCASSPTPGGNYGYTFGSGTRLTVV.

V usage is TRBV10-3 and J usage is TRBJ2-5; 8 nucleotides line up with TRBD1. Germline values: CDR1 ENHRY, CDR2 SYGVKD. Trimming removed 4 bases from V and 2 bases from J; junction bases left unmatched: 3. This CDR3 region has 14 residues. CDR3 region: CAISGQGIQETQYF. CDR3 coding DNA: TGTGCCATCAGTGGACAGGGGATTCAAGAGACCCAGTACTTC.

This chain uses TRBV6-4 with TRBJ2-1; 9 bases are a match to TRBD2. The ends lost 2 bases at V and 4 bases at J; junction bases unmatched: 3. The CDR3 spans 15 residues. Looked up from germline, CDR1 is MRHNA and CDR2 is SNTAGT. CDR3: CASSDVLAGYNEQFF. The CDR3 coding sequence is TGTGCCAGCAGTGACGTACTAGCGGGTTACAATGAGCAGTTCTTC.

The V call is TRBV7-2, the J call TRBJ2-1; a weak D match, TRBD1 (6 bases). V lost 4 bases to trimming and J lost 5 bases, with 15 bases between them. Germline CDR1 reads SGHTA; CDR2 reads FQGNSA. The CDR3 totals 15 residues. The CDR3 DNA reads TGTGCCAGCAGCTCCGGGACATATTTTAACAATGAGCAGTTCTTC. This sequence encodes CASSSGTYFNNEQFF.

As DNA, the CDR3 is TGTGCCAGCAGCCCCGACAGTAGCCTAACCGGGGAGCTGTTTTTT. It is translated as CASSPDSSLTGELFF. The rearrangement links TRBV7-2 to TRBJ2-2; D is perhaps TRBD1 (5 bases). Germline values: CDR1 SGHTA, CDR2 FQGNSA. V was pared by 5 bases and J by 5 bases, with 15 bases between. This CDR3 is built from 15 residues.

V gene TRBV7-2 combines with J gene TRBJ1-1, with D possibly TRBD1 on 6 matching bases. Trimming pared 0 bases from V and 11 bases from J, leaving 13 bases between. The CDR3 spans 13 residues. Per germline, CDR1 SGHTA and CDR2 FQGNSA. Here the CDR3 reads CASSLAEGGSAFF. The CDR3 region has the DNA TGTGCCAGCAGCTTAGCCGAGGGGGGGAGTGCTTTCTTT.

The rearrangement links TRBV30 to TRBJ1-2; the match to TRBD1 covers 7 bases. This CDR3 is 13 amino acids long. Per germline, CDR1 GTSNPN and CDR2 SVGIG (reference sequence). The V gene end was trimmed by 0 bases and the J gene end by 8 bases; junction bases not matched to a gene: 6. The CDR3 DNA follows: TGTGCCTGGAGTGTACAGGGGTGGGAAGGCTACACCTTC. Protein sequence: CAWSVQGWEGYTF.

The V call is TRBV4-1, the J call TRBJ1-2; possibly TRBD1 for D (5 bases). The length of the CDR3 is 13 residues. Germline lookup yields CDR1 MGHRA and CDR2 YSYEKL. The V gene lost 4 bases and the J gene lost 6 bases, with 12 bases spanning the gap. Written as DNA, the CDR3 is TGCGCCAGCAGCCCGGGGGGGTATGATGGCTACACCTTC. Translating it yields CASSPGGYDGYTF.

This chain's CDR3 is CASSLGQGGSPLHF. The CDR3 coding sequence is TGTGCCAGCAGCTTAGGGCAGGGCGGCTCACCCCTCCACTTT. This chain connects TRBV11-1 to TRBJ1-6; weak D call: TRBD1 (5 bases). Per germline, CDR1 SGHAT and CDR2 FQDESV (reference sequence). V lost 1 base, J lost 10 bases, and 11 bases lay in between. This CDR3 is 14 amino acids long.

The chain links TRBV4-1 to TRBJ1-2; D not certain. CDR3 length: 15 amino acids. Trimming removed 1 base from V and 4 bases from J, with 13 bases in between. Germline V gene data show CDR1 as MGHRA and CDR2 as YSYEKL. DNA for the CDR3: TGCGCCAGCAGCCAAGCTTTTACCCCTAGCTATGGCTACACCTTC. Translating it yields CASSQAFTPSYGYTF.

The V gene is TRBV5-1, the J gene TRBJ2-7; 7 bases are a match to TRBD2. The V segment lost 4 bases and the J segment 5 bases; nucleotides outside the gene matches: 3. This CDR3 contains 12 residues. Germline CDR1 reads SGHRS; CDR2 reads YFSETQ. The CDR3 DNA reads TGCGCCAGCAGCCCGGGGGGACACGAGCAGTACTTC. Its translation is CASSPGGHEQYF.

J is TRBJ2-7 and V is TRBV18; perhaps TRBD2 as D (6 bases). The length of the CDR3 is 11 residues. Germline V gene data show CDR1 as KGHSH and CDR2 as LQKENI. Trimming cost V 11 bases and J 0 bases, with 8 bases left between them. The DNA of the CDR3 is TGTGCCCTCGGGGGCTCCTACGAGCAGTACTTC. This gives the protein CALGGSYEQYF.

The CDR3: CASSPWTSNSPLHF. CDR3 DNA sequence: TGTGCCAGCAGCCCCTGGACTTCAAATTCACCCCTCCACTTT. The gene calls are TRBV7-2 and TRBJ1-6; D call uncertain. The CDR3 runs to 14 residues. Trimming removed 5 bases from V and 7 bases from J, with 12 bases in between. The germline V gene encodes CDR1 SGHTA and CDR2 FQGNSA.

This chain links TRBV6-5 with TRBJ2-7, with a weak D call TRBD1 (7 bases). CDR1 MNHEY and CDR2 SVGAGI come from the germline V gene. V shed 0 bases and J shed 5 bases, with 17 bases lying between them. This CDR3 spans 16 amino acids. For the CDR3, the DNA is TGTGCCAGCAGTTACTCTGGGTCAGGGGGGCTACACGAGCAGTACTTC. It yields the protein CASSYSGSGGLHEQYF.

This clone was recorded once. The J gene is TRBJ1-1, the V gene TRBV18, with D possibly being TRBD1 (5 bases). Germline V gene lookup returns CDR1 KGHSH and CDR2 LQKENI. CDR3 length: 13 amino acids. V lost 4 bases, J lost 1 base, and 7 bases lay in between. The CDR3, as DNA: TGTGCCAGCTCACTCCAGGGGAACACTGAAGCTTTCTTT. This gives the protein CASSLQGNTEAFF.

The gene calls are TRBV14 and TRBJ1-2, with D unresolved. CDR3 size: 12 residues. Between the trimmed V and J ends, which lost 2 bases and 4 bases, there was a span of 5 bases. Germline CDR1 is SGHDN and CDR2 is FVKESK. CDR3 region: CASSQSSYGYTF. The DNA of the CDR3 is TGTGCCAGCAGCCAATCGAGCTATGGCTACACCTTC. Variable domain in full (rest from reference TRBV14 and TRBJ1-2): EAGVTQFPSHSVIEKGQTVTLRCDPISGHDNLYWYRRVMGKEIKFLLHFVKESKQDESGMPNNRFLAERTGGTYSTLKVQPAELEDSGVYFCASSQSSYGYTFGSGTRLTVV.

This chain uses TRBV9 with TRBJ2-1; 8 positions match TRBD2. The CDR3 spans 15 residues. CDR1 and CDR2 from the germline V gene are SGDLS and YYNGEE. Trimming removed 3 bases from V and 5 bases from J; junction bases left unmatched: 7. The CDR3 DNA reads TGTGCCAGCAGCGCGGGGGGGGCCCGGGACAATGAGCAGTTCTTC. This gives the protein CASSAGGARDNEQFF.

The rearrangement joins TRBV5-1 to TRBJ1-5; D possibly corresponds to TRBD1 (5 bases). The length of the CDR3 is 15 residues. The V end lost 5 bases, the J end lost 3 bases, and 15 bases lay between the germline ends. Germline CDR1 reads SGHRS; CDR2 reads YFSETQ. The chain's CDR3 is CASRVEPGPNQPQHF. CDR3 bases: TGCGCCAGCAGGGTAGAGCCAGGGCCCAATCAGCCCCAGCATTTT. The full variable domain, completed using reference TRBV5-1 and TRBJ1-5, is KAGVTQTPRYLIKTRGQQVTLSCSPISGHRSVSWYQQTPGQGLQFLFEYFSETQRNKGNFPGRFSGRQFSNSRSEMNVSTLELGDSALYLCASRVEPGPNQPQHFGDGTRLSIL.

The chain recombines TRBV20-1 with TRBJ2-7; 8 bases align to TRBD1. V was clipped by 7 bases and J by 5 bases; unmatched bases: 4. This CDR3 contains 11 residues. Germline V gene data show CDR1 as DFQATT and CDR2 as SNEGSKA (reference sequence). The CDR3 protein is CSGRQGNEQYF. The CDR3 DNA reads TGCAGTGGTCGACAGGGGAACGAGCAGTACTTC.

The CDR3 loop reads CASSGLTGNYGYTF. Written as DNA, the CDR3 is TGTGCCAGCAGTGGTTTGACGGGTAACTATGGCTACACCTTC. The V gene is TRBV2, the J gene TRBJ1-2; D remains ambiguous. This CDR3 has 14 amino acids. Germline assignment: CDR1 SNHLY and CDR2 FYNNEI. The V and J ends lost 4 bases and 1 base respectively, with 10 bases between them.

J is TRBJ2-1 and V is TRBV4-3, with D possibly matching TRBD2 (5 bases). The length of the CDR3 is 19 residues. Trimming stripped 2 bases from V and 0 bases from J, with 20 bases between. The V gene's germline CDR1 is LGHNA and CDR2 YSLEER. The DNA of the CDR3 is TGCGCCAGCAGCCAAATAATTCGGGGATTTTACGCCTCCTACAATGAGCAGTTCTTC. Protein product: CASSQIIRGFYASYNEQFF.

This sequence joins TRBV7-2 and TRBJ2-5; D is possibly TRBD2 (5 bases). CDR1 and CDR2 (germline): SGHTA, FQGNSA. The CDR3 is 12 amino acids. With 4 bases removed from V and 9 bases from J, the gap between germline ends came to 12 bases. CDR3 amino acids: CASSSPPGAQYF. The DNA of the CDR3 is TGTGCCAGCAGCTCCCCCCCCGGGGCCCAGTACTTC.

The rearrangement joins TRBV6-6 to TRBJ2-1, with 7 bases lining up with TRBD2. V trimming: 10 bases; J trimming: 8 bases; junction bases outside the gene matches: 17. The CDR3 extends over 15 amino acids. Germline CDR1 reads MNHNY; CDR2 reads SVGAGI (reference sequence). In nucleotides, the CDR3 is TGTGCCATACAATCTGGACTAGTTTATCCCGATGAGCAGTTCTTC. It codes for CAIQSGLVYPDEQFF.

J is TRBJ2-7 and V is TRBV14, with 7 positions matching TRBD1. Trimming removed 3 bases from V and 0 bases from J; junction bases left unmatched: 14. Germline CDR1 reads SGHDN; CDR2 reads FVKESK. This CDR3 comprises 18 residues. The CDR3: CASSQSWSRDSLSYEQYF. In DNA form, the CDR3 reads TGTGCCAGCAGCCAGAGTTGGTCTCGGGACAGCCTCTCCTACGAGCAGTACTTC.

The chain joins TRBV19 to TRBJ1-2; D is unresolved. Germline V lookup: CDR1 LNHDA, CDR2 SQIVND (reference sequence). This CDR3 has 12 amino acids. With 1 base removed from V and 4 bases from J, the gap between germline ends came to 4 bases. The CDR3 protein is CASSIVSYGYTF. The DNA of the CDR3 is TGTGCCAGTAGTATAGTCAGCTATGGCTACACCTTC.

The CDR3 loop reads CASSLGTATYGYTF. The CDR3 bases are TGCGCCAGCAGCCTCGGGACAGCTACCTATGGCTACACCTTC. The J gene is TRBJ1-2, the V gene TRBV4-3, with TRBD1 matching 7 bases. The germline CDR1 and CDR2 sequences are LGHNA and YSLEER. V gave up 4 bases and J gave up 4 bases; unmatched junction bases: 6. CDR3 length: 14 residues.